The clone carrying this T cell receptor (beta chain) was observed a handful of times. What it binds is unknown. The sample comes from a study of post-analysis software for immune sequencing data. Unique molecular identifiers were built into the TCR beta cDNA libraries. TCRdb re-called the PCR reads through MiXCR, storing one row per CDR3 protein. The repertoire consists of 450,000 or so distinct CDR3 sequences, with roughly 46% occurring once and the leading ten covering 9% to 13%. This CDR3 contains 16 residues. V was trimmed by 6 bases and J by 0 bases, leaving 12 bases between them. In germline, CDR1 is MNHNS, CDR2 SASEGT. Whole-study findings and limits: Five TRBV segments, including TRBV5-6, TRBV5-1 and TRBV20-1, were more frequent in patients than controls.

Sequenced sample: blood. This chain uses TRBV6-1 with TRBJ2-6; weak D call: TRBD2 (6 bases). This TCR derives from a girl aged 5-17 years with multiple sclerosis. CDR3 bases: TGTGCCAGCAGCCGCCGGGAGAGCTCTGGGGCCAACGTCCTGACTTTC. Translating it yields CASSRRESSGANVLTF.